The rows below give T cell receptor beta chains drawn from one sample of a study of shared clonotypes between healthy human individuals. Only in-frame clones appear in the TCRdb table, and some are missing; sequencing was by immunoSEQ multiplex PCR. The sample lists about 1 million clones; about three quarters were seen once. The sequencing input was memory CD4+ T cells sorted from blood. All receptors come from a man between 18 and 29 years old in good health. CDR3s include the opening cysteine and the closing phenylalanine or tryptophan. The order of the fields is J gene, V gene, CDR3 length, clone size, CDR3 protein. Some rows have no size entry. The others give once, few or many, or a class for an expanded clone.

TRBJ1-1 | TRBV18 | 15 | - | CASSPQGGWNTEAFF
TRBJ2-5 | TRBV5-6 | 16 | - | CASSLWGGSGRETQYF
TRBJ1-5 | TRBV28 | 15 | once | CASSKGVTANQPQHF
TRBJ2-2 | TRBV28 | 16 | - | CASISGGTTNTGELFF
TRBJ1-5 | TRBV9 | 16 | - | CASSVDRGQSNQPQHF
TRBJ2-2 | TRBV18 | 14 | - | CASSPGVGTGELFF
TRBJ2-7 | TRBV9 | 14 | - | CASSPGGWSSEQYF
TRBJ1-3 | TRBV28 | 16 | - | CASSPRGVLSGNTIYF
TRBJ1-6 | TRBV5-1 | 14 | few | CASSGGVGNSPLHF
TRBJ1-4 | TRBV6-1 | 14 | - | CASNPQGAGEKLFF
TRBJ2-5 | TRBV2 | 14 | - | CASSEGGPKETQYF
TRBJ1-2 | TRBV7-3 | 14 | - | CASSPDRAGYGYTF
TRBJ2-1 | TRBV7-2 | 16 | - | CASSSPRGRAYNEQFF
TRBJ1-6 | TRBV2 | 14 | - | CASRTGLGNSPLHF
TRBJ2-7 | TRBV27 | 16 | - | CASSLSGTSGVYEQYF
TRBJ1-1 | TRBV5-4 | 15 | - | CASSLGISANTEAFF
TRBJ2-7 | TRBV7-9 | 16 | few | CASSYIPGQGVNEQYF
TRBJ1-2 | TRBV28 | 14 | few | CASSFSAVNYGYTF
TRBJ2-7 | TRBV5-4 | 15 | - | CASSSYSGGANEQYF
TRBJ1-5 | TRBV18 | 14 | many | CASSPGAENQPQHF
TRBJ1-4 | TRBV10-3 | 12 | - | CAISETREKLFF
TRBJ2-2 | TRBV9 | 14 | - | CASSPYSTTGELFF
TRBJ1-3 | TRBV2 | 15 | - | CASRVDSGMGNTIYF
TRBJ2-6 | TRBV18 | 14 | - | CASRPASGANVLTF
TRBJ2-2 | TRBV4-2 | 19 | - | CASSQADPIRTGGVGELFF
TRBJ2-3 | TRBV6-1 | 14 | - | CASATGGTRDTQYF
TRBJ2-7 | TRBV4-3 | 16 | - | CASSQSRAPHPYEQYF
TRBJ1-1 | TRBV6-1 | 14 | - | CASSLTGMNTEAFF
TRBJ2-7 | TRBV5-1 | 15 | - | CASSLTGGQPYEQYF
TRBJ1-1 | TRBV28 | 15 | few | CASSPIGVSGTEAFF
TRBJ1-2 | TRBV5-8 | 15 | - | CASSFRGTGNDGYTF
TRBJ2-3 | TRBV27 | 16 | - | CASSLAETGYPDTQYF
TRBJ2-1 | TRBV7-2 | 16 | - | CASSLLAGVTSNEQFF
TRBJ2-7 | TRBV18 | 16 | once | CAILPLLAGHSYEQYF
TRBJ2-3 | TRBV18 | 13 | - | CASSPPRGDTQYF
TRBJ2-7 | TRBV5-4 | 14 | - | CASSPSGQAYEQYF
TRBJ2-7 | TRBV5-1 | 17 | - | CASSLSLAGAVIYEQYF
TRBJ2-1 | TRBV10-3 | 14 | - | CATTNSLDSNEQFF
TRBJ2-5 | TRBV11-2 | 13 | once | CASSFPGWETQYF
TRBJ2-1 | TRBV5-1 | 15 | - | CASSLGGVSYNEQFF
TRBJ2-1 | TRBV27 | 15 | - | CASSSGTLTYNEQFF
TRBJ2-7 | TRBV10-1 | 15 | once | CASSGTGRGVYEQYF
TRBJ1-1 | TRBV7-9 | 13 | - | CASSWPGNTEAFF
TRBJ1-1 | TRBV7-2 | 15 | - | CASSPRAEGNTEAFF
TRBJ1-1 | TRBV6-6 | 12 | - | CASGTGELEAFF
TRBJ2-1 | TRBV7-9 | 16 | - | CASSLDWAGGPNEQFF
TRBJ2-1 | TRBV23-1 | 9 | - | CASTKVEFF
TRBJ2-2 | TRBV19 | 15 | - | CASSPQTRRAGELFF
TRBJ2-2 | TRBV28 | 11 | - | CASRESGELFF
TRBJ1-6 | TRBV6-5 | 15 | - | CASSVEQGPRSPHHF
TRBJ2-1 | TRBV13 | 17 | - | CASSLRTSGGKYNEQFF
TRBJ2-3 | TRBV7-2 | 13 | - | CASSRASTDTQYF
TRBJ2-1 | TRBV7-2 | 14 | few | CASSLGVAGGSEFF
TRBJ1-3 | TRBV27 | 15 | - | CASSSSLIGGNTIYF
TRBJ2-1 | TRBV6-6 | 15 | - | CASSSIAGGINEQFF